The T cell receptor beta chain described here comes from a study of T cell responses to AZD1222 COVID-19 vaccine. Regarding the study as a whole: Seropositive at baseline were only a handful of AZD1222 recipients. Reportedly, close to half of spike-specific TCRs are directed against unmutated variant regions. The sample set comprised mostly white British donors with more females, and clonal diversity was possibly underestimated.

The table came from immunoSEQ multiplex PCR; TCRdb's copy has only in-frame clones and leaves some out. The sample yields under 150,000 clones, 75% to 85% seen once. Details on this clone: The antigen is undetermined.

The length of the CDR3 is 16 residues. Per the germline V gene, CDR1 is ENHRY and CDR2 is SYGVKD. Germline trimming cut 4 bases from V and 5 bases from J; bases unmatched to any gene: 9. The sequence was collected from an adult who received the AZD1222 COVID-19 vaccine. The sequences come from peripheral blood, collected 28 days after the second AZD1222 dose. The chain is built from TRBV10-3 and TRBJ2-3, with 10 bases matching TRBD2. CDR3 sequence (DNA): TGTGCCATCAGTGTAGGAGAGCGGGGGGGCGGAGATACGCAGTATTTT. Translating gives CAISVGERGGGDTQYF.